One and the same sample provided the 22 T cell receptor beta chains below, sequenced in a study of Tregs in tolerant kidney transplant recipients. Profiling relied on immunoSEQ multiplex PCR, and the TCRdb table lists in-frame clones only, not all of them. This sample has 100,000 to 130,000 clones, with 85% to 90% found just once. The specimen was CD4+ T cells from blood, collected before the transplant. These receptors originate from a human donor who received a combined kidney and bone marrow transplant.

The rearrangement links TRBV4-2 to TRBJ1-4; tentatively, D is TRBD1 (5 bases). Germline V gene data show CDR1 as LGHNA and CDR2 as YNFKEQ. This CDR3 is 16 amino acids long. Trimming removed 0 bases at V and 0 bases at J, with 8 bases between. The CDR3 bases are TGTGCCAGCAGCCAAGACGGGGGGTCAACTAATGAAAAACTGTTTTTT. As protein: CASSQDGGSTNEKLFF.

This chain joins TRBV18 and TRBJ1-2, with 7 bases matching TRBD1. Trimming at V came to 6 bases and at J to 0 bases, leaving 7 bases not matched to a gene. The CDR3 totals 15 residues. Germline lookup yields CDR1 KGHSH and CDR2 LQKENI. The CDR3 loop reads CASSEDRQTNYGYTF. The DNA for the CDR3 is TGTGCCAGCTCCGAGGACAGGCAAACTAACTATGGCTACACCTTC.

The V and J genes are TRBV11-2 and TRBJ2-7; tentative D call: TRBD1 (6 bases). This CDR3 has 15 amino acids. From germline, CDR1 is SGHAT and CDR2 FQNNGV. Trimming removed 6 bases at V and 6 bases at J, with 21 bases between. The CDR3 DNA is TGTGCCAGCAGTAGCCCCCGTACAGGGCGAGGCGAGCAGTACTTC. Translated: CASSSPRTGRGEQYF.

The V and J genes are TRBV7-9 and TRBJ2-7; 8 bases fit TRBD1. V was pared by 6 bases and J by 0 bases, with 10 bases of the junction left unmatched. Germline loops: CDR1 SEHNR, CDR2 FQNEAQ (reference sequence). This CDR3 has 16 amino acids. The CDR3 loop is CASSWVGQGSSYEQYF. The CDR3 coding sequence is TGTGCCAGCAGTTGGGTTGGACAGGGCAGCTCCTACGAGCAGTACTTC.

Points on this clone: One end of the junction is discordant with germline, which a read error may explain. In DNA form, the CDR3 reads TGTGCCAGCAGTGAAAGGTCTAGGGGCCGGGGGTTC. Translating it yields CASSERSRGRGF. The chain combines TRBV2 with TRBJ2-7, with D possibly being TRBD2 (6 bases). This CDR3 comprises 12 residues. CDR1 is SNHLY and CDR2 is FYNNEI in the germline V gene.

The chain links TRBV6-6 to TRBJ2-1; tentatively, D is TRBD2 (5 bases). CDR1 is MNHNY and CDR2 is SVGAGI in the germline V gene (reference sequence). The CDR3 has 12 amino acids. Between the trimmed V and J ends, which lost 0 bases and 8 bases, there was a span of 5 bases. DNA of the CDR3: TGTGCCAGCAGTTACTCGAGGGATGAGCAGTTCTTC. As protein: CASSYSRDEQFF.

This rearrangement joins TRBV7-8 to TRBJ2-6; tentative D call: TRBD1 (6 bases). Looked up from germline, CDR1 is SGHVS and CDR2 is FQNEAQ. The CDR3 runs to 15 residues. V was cut by 1 base and J by 2 bases, with 6 bases left in between. This CDR3 is CASSLDRAGANVLTF. CDR3 nucleotides: TGTGCCAGCAGCTTAGACAGGGCTGGGGCCAACGTCCTGACTTTC.

V usage is TRBV5-4 and J usage is TRBJ1-2; a possible D gene is TRBD1 (5 bases). Germline V gene sequence: CDR1 SGHNT, CDR2 YYREEE (reference sequence). Trimming removed 1 base from V and 5 bases from J, with 9 bases in between. This CDR3 region has 13 residues. CDR3 loop: CASSLSRAYGYTF. For the CDR3, the DNA is TGTGCCAGCAGCTTGAGCAGGGCTTATGGCTACACCTTC. Supplemented by reference TRBV5-4 and TRBJ1-2, the full variable domain reads ETGVTQSPTHLIKTRGQQVTLRCSSQSGHNTVSWYQQALGQGPQFIFQYYREEENGRGNFPPRFSGLQFPNYSSELNVNALELDDSALYLCASSLSRAYGYTFGSGTRLTVV.

V gene TRBV5-1 combines with J gene TRBJ1-2; 7 bases are shared with TRBD1. Germline assignment: CDR1 SGHRS and CDR2 YFSETQ. J lost 4 bases, V lost 4 bases, and 7 bases had no gene match. CDR3 length: 14 residues. The CDR3 sequence is CASSTGQDAYGYTF. The CDR3 DNA reads TGCGCCAGCAGCACAGGACAGGACGCCTATGGCTACACCTTC.

This chain links TRBV18 with TRBJ1-1, with 8 bases aligning to TRBD1. From germline, CDR1 is KGHSH and CDR2 LQKENI. The CDR3 is 15 amino acids. V lost 3 bases to trimming and J lost 2 bases; unmatched junction nucleotides: 5. The CDR3 sequence is CASSPHRGYNTEAFF. The CDR3 DNA follows: TGTGCCAGCTCACCGCACAGGGGGTACAACACTGAAGCTTTCTTT.

This chain uses TRBV6-5 with TRBJ2-7; 11 nucleotides agree with TRBD2. V shed 6 bases and J 4 bases; nucleotides not matched to a gene: 2. This CDR3 has 13 amino acids. CDR1 and CDR2 from the germline V gene are MNHEY and SVGAGI. DNA for the CDR3: TGTGCCAGCAGGGGGACTAGCGGTTACGAGCAGTACTTC. Residues: CASRGTSGYEQYF.

The chain couples TRBV19 to TRBJ1-2; TRBD1 agrees at 9 bases. The V gene end was trimmed by 3 bases and the J gene end by 7 bases; junction bases not matched to a gene: 6. CDR3 length equals 14 residues. The V gene's germline CDR1 is LNHDA and CDR2 SQIVND (reference sequence). The CDR3 DNA sequence: TGTGCCAGTAGTATGGACAGGGGATTTTTTGGCTACACCTTC. Residues: CASSMDRGFFGYTF.

This chain uses TRBV10-3 with TRBJ2-1; 13 positions match TRBD2. After removal of 6 bases from V and 7 bases from J, the junction contained 6 bases not matched to a gene. The CDR3 has 15 residues. Germline V gene lookup returns CDR1 ENHRY and CDR2 SYGVKD. This CDR3 is CAISQLAGGQNEQFF. CDR3 in DNA: TGTGCCATCAGCCAACTAGCGGGAGGGCAGAATGAGCAGTTCTTC.

The V gene is TRBV6-5, the J gene TRBJ1-1; a possible D gene is TRBD1 (6 bases). Germline CDR1 reads MNHEY; CDR2 reads SVGAGI. This CDR3 comprises 15 residues. The germline V and J ends were trimmed by 5 bases and 4 bases, with 17 bases remaining between them. The CDR3 DNA sequence: TGTGCCAGCAGTCCCTGGGGGGGGCAGAGCACTGAAGCTTTCTTT. It codes for CASSPWGGQSTEAFF.

The chain recombines TRBV15 with TRBJ2-4; D is perhaps TRBD1 (6 bases). The germline V gene has CDR1 LNHNV and CDR2 YYDKDF (reference sequence). This CDR3 comprises 17 residues. The germline V and J ends were trimmed by 1 base and 3 bases, with 16 bases remaining between them. This CDR3 is CATSRGSSGEFKNIQYF. As DNA, the CDR3 is TGTGCCACCAGCAGAGGCTCGTCAGGGGAGTTCAAAAACATTCAGTACTTC.

The rearrangement uses TRBV5-1 and TRBJ1-1, with 7 bases that match TRBD1. This CDR3 has 14 residues. V lost 0 bases, J lost 3 bases, and 2 bases stayed unmatched. Germline values: CDR1 SGHRS, CDR2 YFSETQ. This CDR3 is CASSLDRGYTEAFF. The CDR3 nucleotides are TGCGCCAGCAGCTTGGACAGGGGATACACTGAAGCTTTCTTT.

This sequence joins TRBV2 and TRBJ2-7, with TRBD1 matching 9 bases. V was clipped by 4 bases and J by 6 bases; unmatched bases: 10. From germline, CDR1 is SNHLY and CDR2 FYNNEI. This CDR3 region has 15 residues. The DNA of the CDR3 is TGTGCCAGCAGTGCCGCGGGACAGGGTTACGGCGAGCAGTACTTC. Its translation: CASSAAGQGYGEQYF. The full variable domain, rest sourced from reference TRBV2 and TRBJ2-7, is EPEVTQTPSHQVTQMGQEVILRCVPISNHLYFYWYRQILGQKVEFLVSFYNNEISEKSEIFDDQFSVERPDGSNFTLKIRSTKLEDSAMYFCASSAAGQGYGEQYFGPGTRLTVT.

The genes are TRBV4-2 and TRBJ1-2; D is perhaps TRBD1 (5 bases). The CDR3 contains 13 residues. V was clipped by 4 bases and J by 4 bases, with 10 bases between them. Per germline, CDR1 LGHNA and CDR2 YNFKEQ. CDR3 nucleotide sequence: TGTGCCAGCAGCCCAACCGACAGCTATGGCTACACCTTC. Translating it yields CASSPTDSYGYTF.

V usage is TRBV7-2 and J usage is TRBJ2-2; 9 bases match TRBD2. Per germline, CDR1 SGHTA and CDR2 FQGNSA. The trim removed 1 base at V and 4 bases at J, leaving 1 base unmatched. The CDR3 extends over 15 amino acids. CDR3 DNA: TGTGCCAGCAGCTTAGTACTAGCGGGCACCGGGGAGCTGTTTTTT. Its protein is CASSLVLAGTGELFF.

This clone was seen once. Distinct nucleotide sequences in the sample also encode this CDR3. This rearrangement joins TRBV27 to TRBJ1-5; D possibly corresponds to TRBD1 (5 bases). In germline, CDR1 is MNHEY, CDR2 SMNVEV (reference sequence). The CDR3 runs 14 residues. V dropped 2 bases and J dropped 2 bases, with 7 bases sitting between them. The DNA for the CDR3 is TGTGCCAGCAGTTTACAGGGCGGCAATCAGCCCCAGCATTTT. It yields the protein CASSLQGGNQPQHF.

The rearrangement uses TRBV29-1 and TRBJ2-7; 7 bases match TRBD1. Per germline, CDR1 SQVTM and CDR2 ANQGSEA. This CDR3 is built from 15 residues. V was pared by 1 base and J by 1 base, with 7 bases of the junction left unmatched. The CDR3 bases are TGCAGCGTTGAAGCCCGGACAGGAAATTCCTACGAGCAGTACTTC. The encoded protein is CSVEARTGNSYEQYF.

The chain links TRBV27 to TRBJ2-7, with 12 nucleotides matching TRBD2. Germline assignment: CDR1 MNHEY and CDR2 SMNVEV (reference sequence). This CDR3 has 14 residues. The trim removed 6 bases at V and 7 bases at J, leaving 7 bases unmatched. The CDR3 loop is CASSLLAGGGEQYF. Here the CDR3 DNA reads TGTGCCAGCAGCCTACTAGCGGGGGGAGGGGAGCAGTACTTC.